The 28 T cell receptor beta chains reported below all come from one sample, sequenced in a study of blood T cell repertoires in COVID-19 (dated by TCRdb to the early 2020s). Receptor libraries were prepared by the immunoSEQ multiplex PCR assay. TCRdb holds this immuneACCESS table with in-frame rearrangements only. Some clones are missing; in checked studies, unresolved V genes explain under half, and the rest has no known cause. Counted in this sample were about 170,000 clones; approximately 86% of them appeared once. The ten largest make up around 0.5% of the sample. What was sequenced was peripheral blood. These receptors all come from a man aged 60 to 69 with COVID-19, enrolled during active disease.

The genes are TRBV12-5 and TRBJ2-4; a possible D gene is TRBD2 (6 bases). V lost 5 bases and J 9 bases, leaving 17 bases between the germline ends. This CDR3 is 14 amino acids long. Germline V gives CDR1 LGHNT, CDR2 FRNRAP. CDR3 coding DNA: TGTGCTAGTGGTCCTCGAGGCCCCGGGGGCATTCAGTACTTC. It specifies CASGPRGPGGIQYF. Based on the CDR3 plus reference TRBV12-5 and TRBJ2-4, the full variable domain is DARVTQTPRHKVTEMGQEVTMRCQPILGHNTVFWYRQTMMQGLELLAYFRNRAPLDDSGMPKDRFSAEMPDATLATLKIQPSEPRDSAVYFCASGPRGPGGIQYFGAGTRLSVL.

This clone has just one count. V usage is TRBV7-8 and J usage is TRBJ1-6; no reliable D call. The CDR3 extends over 15 amino acids. Germline V gene sequence: CDR1 SGHVS, CDR2 FQNEAQ. The V gene lost 6 bases and the J gene lost 3 bases, with 12 bases spanning the gap. CDR3 residues: CASSPTENYNSPLHF. The CDR3 bases are TGTGCCAGCAGTCCTACGGAGAACTATAATTCACCCCTCCACTTT.

This rearrangement joins TRBV6-2 or TRBV6-3 to TRBJ1-5, with no clear D. This CDR3 region has 12 residues. The germline V gene has CDR1 MNHEY and CDR2 SVGEGT. Trimming shortened V by 5 bases and J by 9 bases, and 11 bases separated the two germline ends. CDR3 in amino acids: CASSESRWPQHF. The CDR3 coding sequence is TGTGCCAGCAGTGAGAGCCGGTGGCCCCAGCATTTT.

The CDR3: CATSAGGRTGELFF. In nucleotides, the CDR3 is TGTGCCACCAGCGCAGGGGGCAGAACCGGGGAGCTGTTTTTT. The V gene is TRBV24-1, the J gene TRBJ2-2; 8 bases map to TRBD1. The trim removed 7 bases at V and 5 bases at J, leaving 5 bases unmatched. Germline-derived CDR1 and CDR2 are KGHDR and SFDVKD. This CDR3 is 14 amino acids long.

This CDR3 is CASSIANGYTF. For the CDR3, the DNA is TGTGCCAGTAGTATCGCTAATGGCTACACCTTC. The chain is built from TRBV19 and TRBJ1-2; D remains ambiguous. The V gene lost 3 bases and the J gene lost 6 bases, with 5 bases spanning the gap. The CDR3 extends over 11 amino acids. From germline, CDR1 is LNHDA and CDR2 SQIVND (reference sequence). The full variable domain, in which reference TRBV19 and TRBJ1-2 provide the parts outside the CDR3, is DGGITQSPKYLFRKEGQNVTLSCEQNLNHDAMYWYRQDPGQGLRLIYYSQIVNDFQKGDIAEGYSVSREKKESFPLTVTSAQKNPTAFYLCASSIANGYTFGSGTRLTVV.

This clone was recorded a few times. V and J are TRBV6-1 and TRBJ2-3; 9 nucleotides agree with TRBD1. The germline gives CDR1 MNHNS, CDR2 SASEGT. V dropped 4 bases and J dropped 10; count of bases not matched to a gene: 15. The CDR3 is 16 residues long. The CDR3 reads CASSAMIGTGSLPQYF. CDR3 DNA: TGTGCCAGCAGTGCCATGATCGGGACAGGGTCGCTCCCGCAGTATTTT.

The rearrangement joins TRBV3-1 (or the pseudogene TRBV3-2) to TRBJ2-1; D perhaps matches TRBD2 (6 bases). The CDR3 consists of 15 residues. The germline V and J ends were trimmed by 0 bases and 4 bases, with 10 bases remaining between them. Germline V lookup: CDR1 LGHDT, CDR2 YNNKEL (reference sequence). Here the CDR3 DNA reads TGTGCCAGCAGCCAAGATAACGGGGGTTACAATGAGCAGTTCTTC. Translated, it gives CASSQDNGGYNEQFF.

The chain combines TRBV11-3 with TRBJ2-5, with 8 bases that match TRBD1. Germline CDR1 and CDR2: SGHNT and YENEEA. V lost 3 bases to trimming and J lost 5 bases; unmatched junction nucleotides: 11. The CDR3 runs to 16 residues. The CDR3: CASSLASGGEDETQYF. CDR3 DNA sequence: TGTGCCAGCAGCTTGGCCTCAGGGGGCGAAGACGAGACCCAGTACTTC. Full variable domain (remainder filled in from reference TRBV11-3 and TRBJ2-5): EAGVVQSPRYKIIEKKQPVAFWCNPISGHNTLYWYLQNLGQGPELLIRYENEEAVDDSQLPKDRFSAERLKGVDSTLKIQPAELGDSAVYLCASSLASGGEDETQYFGPGTRLLVL.

The chain couples TRBV18 to TRBJ2-1, with D possibly matching TRBD1 (6 bases). The germline V gene has CDR1 KGHSH and CDR2 LQKENI. The CDR3 is 15 amino acids. V lost 3 bases, J lost 2 bases, and 11 bases lay in between. The CDR3 loop is CASSPTGSAYNEQFF. The CDR3 DNA is TGTGCCAGCTCACCTACAGGGTCGGCCTACAATGAGCAGTTCTTC.

The chain uses TRBV20-1 and TRBJ1-1; D is perhaps TRBD1 (5 bases). CDR3 length: 11 amino acids. The V and J ends lost 8 bases and 3 bases respectively, with 10 bases between them. Germline-derived CDR1 and CDR2 are DFQATT and SNEGSKA (reference sequence). The CDR3 region has the DNA TGCAGTACCGGAGGGGACACTGAAGCTTTCTTT. Its protein product is CSTGGDTEAFF.

V is TRBV5-1 and J is TRBJ2-7; 9 bases fit TRBD1. Per germline, CDR1 SGHRS and CDR2 YFSETQ. The CDR3 length is 14 residues. Unmatched junction bases numbered 5, after V lost 5 bases and J lost 2 bases. The CDR3 is CASSIGTGTYEQYF. The CDR3 bases are TGCGCCAGCAGTATTGGGACAGGGACCTACGAGCAGTACTTC.

The V and J genes are TRBV19 and TRBJ2-1; 10 bases map to TRBD2. Germline V gene sequence: CDR1 LNHDA, CDR2 SQIVND (reference sequence). Trimming cost V 4 bases and J 0 bases; bases outside gene matches: 3. The CDR3 sequence is 16 residues long. CDR3 amino acids: CASSRTSGTSYNEQFF. The DNA of the CDR3 is TGTGCCAGTAGTAGGACTAGCGGCACCTCCTACAATGAGCAGTTCTTC.

The chain joins TRBV11-3 to TRBJ2-7, with a tentative D call TRBD1 (6 bases). From germline, CDR1 is SGHNT and CDR2 YENEEA. The CDR3 runs 14 residues. Trimming left V 2 bases short and J 3 bases short, with 11 bases between. The CDR3 protein is CASSLLPTGYEQYF. The CDR3 bases are TGTGCCAGCAGCTTATTACCGACAGGCTACGAGCAGTACTTC. Full variable domain (outside the CDR3, taken from reference TRBV11-3 and TRBJ2-7): EAGVVQSPRYKIIEKKQPVAFWCNPISGHNTLYWYLQNLGQGPELLIRYENEEAVDDSQLPKDRFSAERLKGVDSTLKIQPAELGDSAVYLCASSLLPTGYEQYFGPGTRLTVT.

This clone has more than one count but fewer than ten. This sequence joins TRBV14 and TRBJ1-1; 7 bases are a match to TRBD1. The CDR3 has 14 amino acids. Germline CDR1 reads SGHDN; CDR2 reads FVKESK. V lost 2 bases and J lost 1; bases outside the gene matches: 1. The CDR3 sequence: CASSQRQGNTEAFF. The CDR3, as DNA: TGTGCCAGCAGCCAAAGACAGGGGAACACTGAAGCTTTCTTT.

The chain employs TRBV10-3 and TRBJ1-2, with a weak D call TRBD1 (5 bases). V shed 1 base and J shed 13 bases, with 19 bases lying between them. CDR3 length equals 14 residues. Germline V lookup: CDR1 ENHRY, CDR2 SYGVKD. The CDR3 reads CAISEFSTTDHITF. The CDR3 DNA reads TGTGCCATCAGTGAGTTTAGTACGACAGACCACATCACCTTC.

About this clone itself: At one end, the junction sequence differs from germline, possibly due to a read error. J is TRBJ2-4 and V is TRBV18; 9 nucleotides agree with TRBD1. Germline loops: CDR1 KGHSH, CDR2 LQKENI. CDR3 size: 16 residues. Here the CDR3 DNA reads TGTGCCAGCTCGCCACAGGGGGCCGGAGCCAAAAACATTCAGTACTTC. It translates to CASSPQGAGAKNIQYF.

The rearrangement joins TRBV6-5 to TRBJ1-1; D might be TRBD1 (5 bases). The CDR3 contains 14 residues. The V and J ends lost 6 bases and 1 base respectively, with 12 bases between them. Germline V gives CDR1 MNHEY, CDR2 SVGAGI. CDR3 amino acids: CASRSMGQNTEAFF. CDR3 DNA sequence: TGTGCCAGCAGGTCGATGGGGCAGAACACTGAAGCTTTCTTT.

The chain links TRBV6-5 to TRBJ1-6, with D tentatively TRBD1 (6 bases). The CDR3 contains 13 residues. CDR1 and CDR2 (germline): MNHEY, SVGAGI. The V end was cut by 8 bases, the J end by 9 bases, with 14 bases between. The CDR3 region is CASSLGAVSPLHF. The CDR3, as DNA: TGTGCCAGCTCCTTGGGGGCTGTTTCACCCCTCCACTTT.

V gene TRBV28 combines with J gene TRBJ1-3, with TRBD1 as a possible D gene (5 bases). In germline, CDR1 is MDHEN, CDR2 SYDVKM. The CDR3 covers 17 residues. The V end was cut by 3 bases, the J end by 4 bases, with 19 bases between. The chain's CDR3 is CASSFVRGRSVGNTIYF. The CDR3 nucleotides read TGTGCCAGCAGTTTTGTTAGGGGCCGTTCGGTGGGAAACACCATATATTTT.

The CDR3 reads CASSLGQRGDQETQYF. In DNA form, the CDR3 reads TGTGCCAGCAGCTTAGGCCAGCGGGGGGATCAAGAGACCCAGTACTTC. The chain combines TRBV7-2 with TRBJ2-5; 9 bases match TRBD2. Germline loops: CDR1 SGHTA, CDR2 FQGNSA. Trimming cost V 1 base and J 2 bases; bases outside gene matches: 5. This CDR3 is built from 16 residues.

The V call is TRBV6-1, the J call TRBJ1-3; the D gene is possibly TRBD1 (5 bases). The CDR3 extends over 15 amino acids. Trimming shortened V by 3 bases and J by 3 bases, and 12 bases separated the two germline ends. Germline V gives CDR1 MNHNS, CDR2 SASEGT. The chain's CDR3 is CASSDQAGGGNTIYF. In DNA, the CDR3 is TGTGCCAGCAGTGACCAGGCGGGGGGTGGAAACACCATATATTTT.

The rearrangement joins TRBV24-1 to TRBJ2-2, with 7 bases aligning to TRBD1. V trimming: 0 bases; J trimming: 6 bases; junction bases outside the gene matches: 3. The CDR3 length is 15 residues. Germline CDR1 reads KGHDR; CDR2 reads SFDVKD. CDR3 DNA: TGTGCCACCAGTGATTTGAACAGGGGCCCCGGGGAGCTGTTTTTT. This gives the protein CATSDLNRGPGELFF.

The genes are TRBV10-3 and TRBJ2-3; 11 bases map to TRBD1. CDR1 ENHRY and CDR2 SYGVKD come from the germline V gene. The CDR3 length is 16 residues. Trimming removed 5 bases from V and 1 base from J; junction bases left unmatched: 5. The CDR3 reads CAISPGTGGRTDTQYF. The CDR3 DNA follows: TGTGCCATCAGTCCCGGGACAGGGGGTCGCACAGATACGCAGTATTTT.

This rearrangement joins TRBV18 to TRBJ2-5; D not certain. The V gene's germline CDR1 is KGHSH and CDR2 LQKENI. V lost 0 bases to trimming and J lost 2 bases, with 10 bases between them. This CDR3 has 15 residues. Here the CDR3 reads CASSPPRGLQETQYF. The CDR3, as DNA: TGTGCCAGCTCACCACCTCGAGGCCTACAAGAGACCCAGTACTTC.

V is TRBV5-4 and J is TRBJ1-1; D possibly corresponds to TRBD1 (6 bases). CDR3 length: 14 amino acids. Germline V gene data show CDR1 as SGHNT and CDR2 as YYREEE (reference sequence). Trimming took 1 base from V and 0 from J, leaving 7 bases between them. The CDR3 DNA reads TGTGCCAGCAGCTTGCAGGGGATGAACACTGAAGCTTTCTTT. It is translated as CASSLQGMNTEAFF. The full variable domain, its missing parts supplied by reference TRBV5-4 and TRBJ1-1, is ETGVTQSPTHLIKTRGQQVTLRCSSQSGHNTVSWYQQALGQGPQFIFQYYREEENGRGNFPPRFSGLQFPNYSSELNVNALELDDSALYLCASSLQGMNTEAFFGQGTRLTVV.

The V call is TRBV29-1, the J call TRBJ1-2; D is perhaps TRBD1 (5 bases). The CDR3 spans 12 residues. Trimming removed 3 bases at V and 4 bases at J, with 9 bases between. Per the germline V gene, CDR1 is SQVTM and CDR2 is ANQGSEA. CDR3 DNA: TGCAGCGTTGAGCCGACAGTCTATGGCTACACCTTC. This encodes CSVEPTVYGYTF.

This chain joins TRBV5-1 and TRBJ1-2, with 9 nucleotides matching TRBD1. With 0 bases clipped from V and 0 bases from J, the junction kept 6 bases outside the gene matches. The CDR3 runs 17 residues. The germline V gene encodes CDR1 SGHRS and CDR2 YFSETQ. As DNA, the CDR3 is TGCGCCAGCAGCTTGGCAGGGACAGGGTGGTCTAACTATGGCTACACCTTC. Translated: CASSLAGTGWSNYGYTF.

This clone was recorded a few times. The genes are TRBV7-9 and TRBJ1-3; D call uncertain. There are 16 residues in the CDR3. Germline values: CDR1 SEHNR, CDR2 FQNEAQ (reference sequence). With 1 base removed from V and 0 bases from J, the gap between germline ends came to 10 bases. CDR3 nucleotide sequence: TGTGCCAGCAGCTTAGTTGTTGGGAGCTCTGGAAACACCATATATTTT. Protein sequence: CASSLVVGSSGNTIYF. The variable domain in full, completed from reference TRBV7-9 and TRBJ1-3, reads DTGVSQNPRHKITKRGQNVTFRCDPISEHNRLYWYRQTLGQGPEFLTYFQNEAQLEKSRLLSDRFSAERPKGSFSTLEIQRTEQGDSAMYLCASSLVVGSSGNTIYFGEGSWLTVV.